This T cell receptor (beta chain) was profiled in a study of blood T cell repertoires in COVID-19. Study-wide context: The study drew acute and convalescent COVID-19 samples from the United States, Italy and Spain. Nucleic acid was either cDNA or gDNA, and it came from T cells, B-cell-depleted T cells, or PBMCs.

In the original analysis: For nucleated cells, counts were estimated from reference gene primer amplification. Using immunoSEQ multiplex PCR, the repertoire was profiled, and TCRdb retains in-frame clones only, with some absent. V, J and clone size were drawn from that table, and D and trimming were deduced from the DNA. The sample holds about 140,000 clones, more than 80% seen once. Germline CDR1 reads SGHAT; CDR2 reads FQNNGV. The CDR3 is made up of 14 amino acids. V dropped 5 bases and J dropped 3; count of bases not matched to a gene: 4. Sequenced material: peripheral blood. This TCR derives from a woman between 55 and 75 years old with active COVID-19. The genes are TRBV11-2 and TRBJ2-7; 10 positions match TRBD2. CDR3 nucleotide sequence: TGTGCCAGCAGCCCCCGGACTAGCGGCTACGAGCAGTACTTC. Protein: CASSPRTSGYEQYF.